The 26 T cell receptor beta chains in this list originate from one sample, sequenced in a study of shared clonotypes between healthy human individuals. The repertoire was sequenced with immunoSEQ multiplex PCR; TCRdb's copy has only in-frame clones and lacks some. Among 2 million to 2.5 million clones, 80% to 95% were seen once, and the ten largest hold 0.35% to 0.45%. The sample consisted of naive CD4+ T cells from PBMCs. Stated subset: CD45RA+ positively selected. These receptor sequences come from a man younger than 30 in good health. Some clones in this sample may be carry-over from other donors' samples.

This chain uses TRBV7-9 with TRBJ1-5; no firm D call. This CDR3 contains 15 residues. V was clipped by 6 bases and J by 3 bases, with 15 bases between them. In germline, CDR1 is SEHNR, CDR2 FQNEAQ (reference sequence). The CDR3 DNA is TGTGCCAGCAGTCCCGTAGGGATGAACAATCAGCCCCAGCATTTT. This encodes CASSPVGMNNQPQHF.

The gene calls are TRBV7-3 and TRBJ2-1; tentative D call: TRBD2 (7 bases). From germline, CDR1 is SGHTA and CDR2 FQGTGA. The CDR3 totals 16 residues. V dropped 5 bases and J dropped 0 bases, with 14 bases sitting between them. The CDR3 region has the DNA TGTGCCAGCAGCACCCGGGGAGGGGGCTCCTACAATGAGCAGTTCTTC. It codes for CASSTRGGGSYNEQFF.

The chain uses TRBV18 and TRBJ1-1; no reliable D call. Trimming pared 1 base from V and 6 bases from J, leaving 9 bases between. The CDR3 covers 13 residues. In germline, CDR1 is KGHSH, CDR2 LQKENI. This CDR3 is CASSPLVGSEAFF. The CDR3 nucleotides are TGTGCCAGCTCACCACTTGTGGGGTCTGAAGCTTTCTTT.

The chain links TRBV10-3 to TRBJ2-7, with 8 bases fitting TRBD1. The CDR3 loop spans 17 amino acids. Germline V gene data show CDR1 as ENHRY and CDR2 as SYGVKD. The ends lost 7 bases at V and 4 bases at J; junction bases unmatched: 18. The CDR3 region has the DNA TGTGCCATCACCCCTCGACCCCTGTTACAGGGGGTTTACGAGCAGTACTTC. This gives the protein CAITPRPLLQGVYEQYF.

The V and J genes are TRBV7-2 and TRBJ2-4, with TRBD1 identical over 11 bases. The J segment lost 12 bases and the V segment lost 6 bases, leaving 13 bases of the junction unmatched. The CDR3 covers 15 residues. Germline V gives CDR1 SGHTA, CDR2 FQGNSA. In nucleotides, the CDR3 is TGTGCCAGCAGATTTTCGGGACAGGGGGACTCAAATCAGTACTTC. This encodes CASRFSGQGDSNQYF.

This clone appeared once. The rearrangement links TRBV14 to TRBJ2-4, with unresolved D. CDR1 and CDR2 (germline): SGHDN, FVKESK. The V end lost 0 bases, the J end lost 10 bases, and 10 bases lay between the germline ends. This CDR3 comprises 13 residues. This chain's CDR3 is CASSQDGGLIQYF. In DNA, the CDR3 is TGTGCCAGCAGCCAAGACGGCGGATTAATTCAGTACTTC.

About this clone: This sample includes further DNA sequences coding for the same CDR3. CDR3 loop: CASSGQGGGNTIYF. The CDR3 DNA follows: TGTGCCAGCAGCGGACAGGGGGGTGGAAACACCATATATTTT. The chain uses TRBV2 and TRBJ1-3; 10 nucleotides agree with TRBD1. In germline, CDR1 is SNHLY, CDR2 FYNNEI. The CDR3 sequence is 14 residues long. Trimming removed 6 bases from V and 3 bases from J; junction bases left unmatched: 2.

This clone was seen a few times. DNA for the CDR3: TGTGCCACCAGACAGGGTTTCGCTGGAAACACCATATATTTT. Protein: CATRQGFAGNTIYF. The rearrangement joins TRBV5-6 to TRBJ1-3, with TRBD1 identical over 7 bases. Unmatched junction bases numbered 8, after V lost 9 bases and J lost 2 bases. Germline values: CDR1 SGHDT, CDR2 YYEEEE. The CDR3 spans 14 residues.

The rearrangement joins TRBV19 to TRBJ2-5, with D tentatively TRBD1 (6 bases). Germline CDR1 LNHDA, CDR2 SQIVND (reference sequence). Trimming left V 1 base short and J 2 bases short, with 8 bases between. The CDR3 has 14 amino acids. This CDR3 is CASSIGTAQETQYF. CDR3 bases: TGTGCCAGTAGTATAGGGACAGCTCAAGAGACCCAGTACTTC.

For this clone: This sample includes further DNA sequences coding for the same CDR3. V usage is TRBV5-1 and J usage is TRBJ1-4; 8 positions match TRBD1. The V gene end was trimmed by 2 bases and the J gene end by 5 bases; junction bases not matched to a gene: 2. Looked up from germline, CDR1 is SGHRS and CDR2 is YFSETQ. The CDR3 totals 14 residues. CDR3 residues: CASSFDRGNEKLFF. The CDR3 DNA reads as TGCGCCAGCAGCTTTGACAGGGGAAATGAAAAACTGTTTTTT.

The rearrangement joins TRBV30 to TRBJ1-6; TRBD1 is a possible D gene (5 bases). CDR3 length: 16 residues. Germline V lookup: CDR1 GTSNPN, CDR2 SVGIG (reference sequence). V lost 3 bases and J 8 bases, leaving 20 bases between the germline ends. The CDR3 protein is CAWRRTQQETYSPLHF. The CDR3 DNA follows: TGTGCCTGGAGGAGAACGCAACAGGAGACCTATTCACCCCTCCACTTT.

In its sample, this clone was seen a few times. The chain links TRBV28 to TRBJ1-5; the D gene is possibly TRBD1 (6 bases). Germline V gene data show CDR1 as MDHEN and CDR2 as SYDVKM. V lost 8 bases and J lost 7, with 15 bases in between. CDR3 length equals 13 residues. The CDR3 DNA reads TGTGCCAGCCTTCCACAGGGTAACCAGCCCCAGCATTTT. Its translation is CASLPQGNQPQHF.

V is TRBV28 and J is TRBJ2-5; a weak D match, TRBD2 (6 bases). Trimming pared 8 bases from V and 5 bases from J, leaving 15 bases between. Germline CDR1 and CDR2: MDHEN and SYDVKM. This CDR3 contains 13 residues. CDR3 loop: CASVPAGRETQYF. CDR3 bases: TGTGCCAGCGTGCCCGCAGGGAGGGAGACCCAGTACTTC.

The rearrangement joins TRBV2 to TRBJ2-5, with 7 bases matching TRBD1. The CDR3 covers 13 residues. J was trimmed by 3 bases and V by 8 bases; bases with no gene match: 6. CDR1 and CDR2 from the germline V gene are SNHLY and FYNNEI. The CDR3 coding sequence is TGTGCCAGCGGTAGACAGGGAGAAGAGACCCAGTACTTC. This translates into CASGRQGEETQYF.

Regarding this clone: One end of the junction does not line up with germline, which may come from a read error. V usage is TRBV7-2 and J usage is TRBJ2-3; D is unclear. CDR3 length equals 10 residues. Looked up from germline, CDR1 is SGHTA and CDR2 is FQGNSA. CDR3 sequence: CASSYREPAF. The CDR3 region has the DNA TGTGCCAGCAGTTACCGAGAACCTGCTTTT.

The J gene is TRBJ2-3, the V gene TRBV5-4; D could derive from TRBD1 or TRBD2 (5 bases each). V lost 0 bases and J lost 4, with 15 bases in between. The CDR3 loop spans 16 amino acids. CDR1 and CDR2 from the germline V gene are SGHNT and YYREEE (reference sequence). The CDR3 loop reads CASSLVVAGAPDTQYF. In nucleotides, the CDR3 is TGTGCCAGCAGCTTGGTGGTAGCCGGGGCTCCAGATACGCAGTATTTT. Full variable domain (rest looked up from reference TRBV5-4 and TRBJ2-3): ETGVTQSPTHLIKTRGQQVTLRCSSQSGHNTVSWYQQALGQGPQFIFQYYREEENGRGNFPPRFSGLQFPNYSSELNVNALELDDSALYLCASSLVVAGAPDTQYFGPGTRLTVL.

The V call is TRBV5-1, the J call TRBJ2-3; TRBD2 is a possible D gene (6 bases). Trimming cost V 1 base and J 2 bases, with 14 bases left between them. This CDR3 is 16 amino acids long. The germline V gene encodes CDR1 SGHRS and CDR2 YFSETQ. CDR3 DNA: TGCGCCAGCAGCTTGAGTAGTAGCGGCAACACAGATACGCAGTATTTT. It is translated as CASSLSSSGNTDTQYF.

Concerning this clone: Different DNA sequences within this sample yield the same CDR3. The CDR3 DNA sequence: TGCGCCAGCAGCTCCGGAGGCGATACTGAAGCTTTCTTT. Residues: CASSSGGDTEAFF. The V call is TRBV5-1, the J call TRBJ1-1; D not certain. The V end was cut by 3 bases, the J end by 5 bases, with 11 bases between. The germline V gene encodes CDR1 SGHRS and CDR2 YFSETQ. The CDR3 totals 13 residues. The entire variable domain, with the rest obtained from reference TRBV5-1 and TRBJ1-1, is as follows: KAGVTQTPRYLIKTRGQQVTLSCSPISGHRSVSWYQQTPGQGLQFLFEYFSETQRNKGNFPGRFSGRQFSNSRSEMNVSTLELGDSALYLCASSSGGDTEAFFGQGTRLTVV.

This clone has only one observation. The chain combines TRBV7-8 with TRBJ1-4; D is ambiguous. The CDR3 length is 15 residues. V gave up 0 bases and J gave up 7 bases, with 12 bases separating them. Germline CDR1 and CDR2: SGHVS and FQNEAQ. CDR3 protein: CASSLAYRWAEKLFF. For the CDR3, the DNA is TGTGCCAGCAGCTTAGCGTACAGATGGGCTGAAAAACTGTTTTTT. Full variable domain (remainder filled in from reference TRBV7-8 and TRBJ1-4): GAGVSQSPRYKVAKRGQDVALRCDPISGHVSLFWYQQALGQGPEFLTYFQNEAQLDKSGLPSDRFFAERPEGSVSTLKIQRTQQEDSAVYLCASSLAYRWAEKLFFGSGTQLSVL.

The V call is TRBV19, the J call TRBJ2-3; the match to TRBD2 covers 14 bases. CDR1 and CDR2 from the germline V gene are LNHDA and SQIVND (reference sequence). V lost 6 bases to trimming and J lost 6 bases; unmatched junction nucleotides: 2. The CDR3 has 14 amino acids. The CDR3 protein is CASRGLAGGDTQYF. As DNA, the CDR3 is TGTGCCAGTAGAGGACTAGCGGGAGGTGATACGCAGTATTTT.

CDR3 region: CASSLWRAEGNEQFF. The DNA for the CDR3 is TGTGCCAGCAGCTTGTGGAGGGCCGAGGGGAATGAGCAGTTCTTC. This rearrangement joins TRBV11-1 to TRBJ2-1, with D tentatively TRBD2 (6 bases). CDR3 length equals 15 residues. The ends were cut back, 3 bases at V and 7 bases at J, with 16 bases in the middle. Germline V gene sequence: CDR1 SGHAT, CDR2 FQDESV (reference sequence). Supplemented by reference TRBV11-1 and TRBJ2-1, the full variable domain reads EAEVAQSPRYKITEKSQAVAFWCDPISGHATLYWYRQILGQGPELLVQFQDESVVDDSQLPKDRFSAERLKGVDSTLKIQPAELGDSAMYLCASSLWRAEGNEQFFGPGTRLTVL.

The V gene is TRBV2, the J gene TRBJ2-5; tentatively, D is TRBD1 or TRBD2 (6 bases each). V lost 10 bases and J lost 4, with 16 bases in between. From germline, CDR1 is SNHLY and CDR2 FYNNEI. CDR3 length equals 13 residues. CDR3 sequence: CAIERGRTETQYF. Written as DNA, the CDR3 is TGTGCCATCGAGAGGGGGAGGACAGAGACCCAGTACTTC. Combining the CDR3 with reference TRBV2 and TRBJ2-5 gives the whole variable domain EPEVTQTPSHQVTQMGQEVILRCVPISNHLYFYWYRQILGQKVEFLVSFYNNEISEKSEIFDDQFSVERPDGSNFTLKIRSTKLEDSAMYFCAIERGRTETQYFGPGTRLLVL.

This chain joins TRBV5-5 and TRBJ1-5; D not resolved. The CDR3 consists of 12 residues. The germline CDR1 and CDR2 sequences are SGHKS and YYEKEE (reference sequence). Deletions cut 1 base from V and 9 bases from J, with 8 bases between. The CDR3 loop is CASSLSGRPQHF. The DNA for the CDR3 is TGTGCCAGCAGCTTGTCCGGGAGGCCCCAGCATTTT.

V and J are TRBV6-1 and TRBJ2-7; D may be TRBD1 or TRBD2 (5 bases each). Trimming removed 11 bases at V and 6 bases at J, with 26 bases between. CDR1 is MNHNS, CDR2 SASEGT, per germline. The CDR3 extends over 15 amino acids. The CDR3 sequence is CAGSGLGQKVPEQYF. For the CDR3, the DNA is TGTGCCGGTTCTGGACTCGGACAAAAGGTACCCGAGCAGTACTTC.

This chain uses TRBV2 with TRBJ2-2, with 9 bases that match TRBD2. This CDR3 contains 15 residues. V lost 7 bases to trimming and J lost 4 bases; unmatched junction nucleotides: 7. Germline V lookup: CDR1 SNHLY, CDR2 FYNNEI. In DNA, the CDR3 is TGTGCCAGCATGGCCGCGGGAGGGGGCACCGGGGAGCTGTTTTTT. Its translation is CASMAAGGGTGELFF. The full variable domain, rest sourced from reference TRBV2 and TRBJ2-2, is EPEVTQTPSHQVTQMGQEVILRCVPISNHLYFYWYRQILGQKVEFLVSFYNNEISEKSEIFDDQFSVERPDGSNFTLKIRSTKLEDSAMYFCASMAAGGGTGELFFGEGSRLTVL.

To note about this clone: The same CDR3 can be traced to other DNA sequences in this sample. The chain couples TRBV18 to TRBJ1-1, with 8 bases identical to TRBD1. V dropped 4 bases and J dropped 1; count of bases not matched to a gene: 2. The CDR3 covers 14 residues. Germline-derived CDR1 and CDR2 are KGHSH and LQKENI. CDR3 DNA: TGTGCCAGCTCACGACAGGGGCAGAACACTGAAGCTTTCTTT. Translated, it gives CASSRQGQNTEAFF.